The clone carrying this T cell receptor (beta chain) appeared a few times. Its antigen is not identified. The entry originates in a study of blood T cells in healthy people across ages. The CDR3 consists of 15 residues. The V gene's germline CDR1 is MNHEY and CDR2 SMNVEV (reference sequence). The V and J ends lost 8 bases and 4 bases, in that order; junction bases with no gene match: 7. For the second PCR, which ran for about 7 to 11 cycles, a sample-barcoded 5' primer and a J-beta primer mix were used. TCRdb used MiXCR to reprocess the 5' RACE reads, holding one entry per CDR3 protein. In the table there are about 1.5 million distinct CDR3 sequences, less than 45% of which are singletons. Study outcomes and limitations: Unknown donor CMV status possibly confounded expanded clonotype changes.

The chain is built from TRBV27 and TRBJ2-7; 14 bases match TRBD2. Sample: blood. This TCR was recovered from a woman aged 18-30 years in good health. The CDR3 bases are TGTGCCAGCCACCCCGGGACTAGCGGGAGTTACGAGCAGTACTTC. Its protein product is CASHPGTSGSYEQYF.